The clone carrying this TCR beta chain was detected once. Its matching antigen is unknown. Trimming removed 6 bases at V and 4 bases at J, with 9 bases between. CDR3 length: 12 residues. In germline, CDR1 is MDHEN, CDR2 SYDVKM. Data came from immunoSEQ multiplex PCR; TCRdb stores just in-frame clones and leaves some out. Of more than 90,000 clones listed, 86% are singletons. The source of the sample is a study of T cell responses to AZD1222 COVID-19 vaccine. Study-wide context: Samples with a second dose at about 4 or about 12 weeks were pooled together.

General study results and limits: Reports say nearly half of spike-specific TCRs go after unmutated variant regions. In all cases, repertoires were sampled only after the peak T cell response. At study baseline, merely several AZD1222 recipients were seropositive.

The chain employs TRBV28 and TRBJ1-2, with a weak D call TRBD1 (6 bases). The sequences come from peripheral blood, collected on day 0 of AZD1222 vaccination. The TCR was taken from an adult in good health. The CDR3 region has the DNA TGTGCCAGCAGGGAGGGGGGCTATGGCTACACCTTC. Translated: CASREGGYGYTF.